The 14 T cell receptor beta chains reported below all come from one sample, sequenced in a study of PD-L1 blockade in urothelial cancer. Specified time point: peripheral blood 6 weeks after treatment start. Only in-frame clones appear in the TCRdb table, and some are missing; sequencing was by immunoSEQ multiplex PCR. The sample has approximately 91,000 clones, around four fifths seen once. The starting material was PBMCs, obtained around atezolizumab (anti-PD-L1) treatment. All receptors come from a man in his 70s with urothelial cancer.

This clone has a handful of counts. The chain carries TRBV6-1 and TRBJ1-6, with unresolved D. V lost 2 bases to trimming and J lost 7 bases, with 12 bases between them. The CDR3 extends over 15 amino acids. Germline loops: CDR1 MNHNS, CDR2 SASEGT. For the CDR3, the DNA is TGTGCCAGCAGTGAATACGGGGTCTACAATTCACCCCTCCACTTT. Translated, it gives CASSEYGVYNSPLHF.

The chain couples TRBV7-3 to TRBJ2-1, with 15 bases aligning to TRBD2. The CDR3 consists of 18 residues. The ends lost 5 bases at V and 4 bases at J; junction bases unmatched: 9. Per germline, CDR1 SGHTA and CDR2 FQGTGA. Here the CDR3 reads CASSPYAGTSGGYNEQFF. Here the CDR3 DNA reads TGTGCCAGCAGCCCCTACGCCGGGACTAGCGGGGGGTACAATGAGCAGTTCTTC.

The chain has TRBV6-1 and TRBJ1-6; no clear D gene. The CDR3 length is 13 residues. CDR1 is MNHNS, CDR2 SASEGT, per germline. V shed 6 bases and J shed 6 bases, with 9 bases lying between them. CDR3 DNA: TGTGCCAGCAGGGAGGGATTTAATTCACCCCTCCACTTT. This translates into CASREGFNSPLHF.

The chain combines TRBV2 with TRBJ2-5, with D perhaps matching TRBD2 (6 bases). The ends were cut back, 4 bases at V and 5 bases at J, with 14 bases in the middle. CDR1 is SNHLY, CDR2 FYNNEI, per germline. The CDR3 runs to 14 residues. The chain's CDR3 is CASSALARAETQYF. In DNA, the CDR3 is TGTGCCAGCAGTGCGCTAGCGAGGGCGGAGACCCAGTACTTC.

This sequence joins TRBV29-1 and TRBJ1-2; 8 bases fit TRBD1. CDR3 size: 13 residues. V trimming: 8 bases; J trimming: 2 bases; junction bases outside the gene matches: 7. Germline loops: CDR1 SQVTM, CDR2 ANQGSEA. The CDR3 reads CSLSGGENYGYTF. The DNA for the CDR3 is TGCAGCCTCTCAGGGGGCGAGAACTATGGCTACACCTTC. Variable domain in full (rest from reference TRBV29-1 and TRBJ1-2): SAVISQKPSRDICQRGTSLTIQCQVDSQVTMMFWYRQQPGQSLTLIATANQGSEATYESGFVIDKFPISRPNLTFSTLTVSNMSPEDSSIYLCSLSGGENYGYTFGSGTRLTVV.

As DNA, the CDR3 is TGCAGCGTTGACCAGGGGGGAGGCTACACCTTC. It codes for CSVDQGGGYTF. The V gene is TRBV29-1, the J gene TRBJ1-2; 7 positions agree with TRBD1. The CDR3 length is 11 residues. Germline CDR1 and CDR2: SQVTM and ANQGSEA. V lost 3 bases and J lost 8; bases outside the gene matches: 3.

The rearrangement joins TRBV19 to TRBJ1-2; 9 bases fit TRBD1. The germline V gene has CDR1 LNHDA and CDR2 SQIVND (reference sequence). The CDR3 is 15 amino acids. Trimming at V came to 3 bases and at J to 8 bases, leaving 10 bases not matched to a gene. The CDR3 DNA follows: TGTGCCAGTAGTATCACCCCGGACAGGGGAGGAGGCTACACCTTC. This encodes CASSITPDRGGGYTF.

This chain links TRBV19 with TRBJ2-5; D uncertain. V lost 1 base and J lost 5, with 11 bases in between. Germline values: CDR1 LNHDA, CDR2 SQIVND (reference sequence). The CDR3 covers 14 residues. Written as DNA, the CDR3 is TGTGCCAGTAGTATAGTGCCTAGTTGGGAGACCCAGTACTTC. This sequence encodes CASSIVPSWETQYF.

The V call is TRBV7-3, the J call TRBJ2-5; D perhaps matches TRBD2 (5 bases). The CDR3 has 14 amino acids. CDR1 is SGHTA, CDR2 FQGTGA, per germline. Trimming cost V 5 bases and J 1 base, with 11 bases left between them. The CDR3 sequence is CASSPGSGQETQYF. CDR3 bases: TGTGCCAGCAGCCCAGGCAGCGGCCAAGAGACCCAGTACTTC.

The chain employs TRBV5-5 and TRBJ2-1, with TRBD1 matching over 11 bases. Trimming cost V 3 bases and J 7 bases; bases outside gene matches: 3. This CDR3 is 14 amino acids long. CDR1 SGHKS and CDR2 YYEKEE come from the germline V gene (reference sequence). CDR3 loop: CASSWGQGGNEQFF. The CDR3 nucleotides read TGTGCCAGCAGCTGGGGACAGGGGGGGAATGAGCAGTTCTTC.

This chain links TRBV19 with TRBJ2-4; D possibly corresponds to TRBD1 (6 bases). The CDR3 covers 17 residues. Germline V gene lookup returns CDR1 LNHDA and CDR2 SQIVND (reference sequence). V was clipped by 4 bases and J by 0 bases, with 16 bases between them. The CDR3 loop is CASSRKTGDLAKNIQYF. CDR3 in DNA: TGTGCCAGTAGTAGGAAGACAGGCGACCTAGCCAAAAACATTCAGTACTTC.

The chain recombines TRBV9 with TRBJ2-1; the D gene is possibly TRBD2 (5 bases). V lost 0 bases, J lost 7 bases, and 20 bases lay in between. The germline V gene encodes CDR1 SGDLS and CDR2 YYNGEE. This CDR3 contains 17 residues. The CDR3 DNA sequence: TGTGCCAGCAGCGTAGTAGACACGAACACCGCGGGTAATGAGCAGTTCTTC. As protein: CASSVVDTNTAGNEQFF.

The V gene is TRBV7-3, the J gene TRBJ2-5; 11 bases match TRBD2. Germline assignment: CDR1 SGHTA and CDR2 FQGTGA. This CDR3 is built from 15 residues. V trimming: 4 bases; J trimming: 2 bases; junction bases outside the gene matches: 3. DNA of the CDR3: TGTGCCAGCAGCTCCATAGCGGGGGGGCAAGAGACCCAGTACTTC. Its translation: CASSSIAGGQETQYF.

The chain has TRBV6-6 and TRBJ2-1; D not certain. V gave up 6 bases and J gave up 9 bases, with 6 bases separating them. CDR1 and CDR2 from the germline V gene are MNHNY and SVGAGI (reference sequence). The CDR3 totals 10 residues. The CDR3 bases are TGTGCCAGCAGCCATAGTGAGCAGTTCTTC. This encodes CASSHSEQFF.